The 26 T cell receptor beta chains below all came from one sample that was sequenced in a study of cytomegalovirus exposure and HLA in healthy donors. Sequencing used immunoSEQ multiplex PCR; TCRdb keeps in-frame clones, though not all of them. The table includes 350,000 or so clones, 75% to 90% detected once. Material for sequencing was PBMCs. All receptors come from a young woman in good health and CMV-seronegative.

Only a few counts were recorded for this clone. The chain links TRBV19 to TRBJ1-2; D gene unclear. V was clipped by 9 bases and J by 6 bases, with 11 bases between them. Germline CDR1 LNHDA, CDR2 SQIVND (reference sequence). CDR3 length: 11 residues. The CDR3, as DNA: TGTGCCAGCAAAGCGGGGAATGGCTACACCTTC. Protein sequence: CASKAGNGYTF.

The chain carries TRBV5-4 and TRBJ2-7; D is possibly TRBD1 (6 bases). The CDR3 extends over 14 amino acids. V lost 3 bases, J lost 3 bases, and 13 bases lay in between. Germline V gene sequence: CDR1 SGHNT, CDR2 YYREEE (reference sequence). Here the CDR3 reads CASSYSDRSYEQYF. CDR3 bases: TGTGCCAGCAGCTATAGTGACAGGAGCTACGAGCAGTACTTC.

This rearrangement joins TRBV7-2 to TRBJ1-2; 12 bases agree with TRBD1. Germline trimming cut 2 bases from V and 3 bases from J; bases unmatched to any gene: 7. Germline V gene lookup returns CDR1 SGHTA and CDR2 FQGNSA. CDR3 length equals 17 residues. CDR3 DNA: TGTGCCAGCAGCTTATGGGACAGGGGGCAGGAGGACTATGGCTACACCTTC. It translates to CASSLWDRGQEDYGYTF.

This clone appeared once. The gene calls are TRBV4-2 and TRBJ2-5; D is undetermined. Trimming removed 2 bases from V and 0 bases from J, with 10 bases in between. The V gene's germline CDR1 is LGHNA and CDR2 YNFKEQ. This CDR3 contains 15 residues. The CDR3 loop reads CASSQPGAYQETQYF. As DNA, the CDR3 is TGTGCCAGCAGCCAACCCGGAGCGTACCAAGAGACCCAGTACTTC.

The chain carries TRBV27 and TRBJ2-1; TRBD2 matches 12 bases. This CDR3 has 14 amino acids. Looked up from germline, CDR1 is MNHEY and CDR2 is SMNVEV (reference sequence). Trimming at V came to 7 bases and at J to 8 bases, leaving 6 bases not matched to a gene. The CDR3 sequence: CASTTRTSGDEQFF. Written as DNA, the CDR3 is TGTGCCAGCACCACCCGGACTAGCGGGGATGAGCAGTTCTTC.

J is TRBJ2-7 and V is TRBV7-9; the D gene is possibly TRBD2 (6 bases). The length of the CDR3 is 14 residues. V lost 1 base and J 5 bases, leaving 12 bases between the germline ends. Looked up from germline, CDR1 is SEHNR and CDR2 is FQNEAQ (reference sequence). CDR3 protein: CASSLGTITDEQYF. The CDR3 region has the DNA TGTGCCAGCAGCTTAGGGACTATTACCGACGAGCAGTACTTC.

This chain uses TRBV4-1 with TRBJ2-7; the match to TRBD1 covers 9 bases. Per the germline V gene, CDR1 is MGHRA and CDR2 is YSYEKL. The CDR3 runs 15 residues. Trimming removed 4 bases from V and 0 bases from J; junction bases left unmatched: 4. CDR3 coding DNA: TGCGCCAGCAGCCCTCGGACAGGGGTCTCCTACGAGCAGTACTTC. Translating gives CASSPRTGVSYEQYF.

V gene TRBV25-1 combines with J gene TRBJ1-3; a weak D match, TRBD1 (5 bases). Germline values: CDR1 MGHDK, CDR2 SYGVNS. The CDR3 is 14 amino acids. Trimming took off 5 bases at V and 3 bases at J, with 11 bases between the two ends. The CDR3 region has the DNA TGTGCCAGCAGTACAGGAGGGTTTGGAAACACCATATATTTT. This codes for CASSTGGFGNTIYF.

This chain connects TRBV6-6 to TRBJ1-5; D call uncertain. Germline V gene data show CDR1 as MNHNY and CDR2 as SVGAGI (reference sequence). The V end was cut by 7 bases, the J end by 4 bases, with 17 bases between. This CDR3 region has 15 residues. The CDR3 DNA reads as TGTGCCAGCATTCTCGCATCAGACTTAAATCAGCCCCAGCATTTT. Translating gives CASILASDLNQPQHF.

For the CDR3, the DNA is TGTGCCAGCAGCGTAAGGGGTCAGGGGGCTGGAGAGACCCAGTACTTC. Amino acids: CASSVRGQGAGETQYF. The chain has TRBV9 and TRBJ2-5; 8 bases match TRBD1. The CDR3 extends over 16 amino acids. Germline V CDR1 and CDR2: SGDLS, YYNGEE. V gave up 1 base and J gave up 4 bases; unmatched junction bases: 9.

The gene calls are TRBV18 and TRBJ1-1; 9 nucleotides line up with TRBD1. The CDR3 has 16 amino acids. Germline V gene lookup returns CDR1 KGHSH and CDR2 LQKENI. The V and J ends lost 3 bases and 1 base, in that order; junction bases with no gene match: 6. CDR3 protein: CASSPHRGQGNTEAFF. As DNA, the CDR3 is TGTGCCAGCTCACCGCACAGGGGGCAGGGGAACACTGAAGCTTTCTTT. Complete variable domain (other parts from reference TRBV18 and TRBJ1-1): NAGVMQNPRHLVRRRGQEARLRCSPMKGHSHVYWYRQLPEEGLKFMVYLQKENIIDESGMPKERFSAEFPKEGPSILRIQQVVRGDSAAYFCASSPHRGQGNTEAFFGQGTRLTVV.

This clone was detected only a few times. The chain has TRBV10-3 and TRBJ2-1; D perhaps matches TRBD1 (7 bases). The V gene lost 8 bases and the J gene lost 3 bases, with 11 bases spanning the gap. Germline lookup yields CDR1 ENHRY and CDR2 SYGVKD. The CDR3 has 13 residues. CDR3 bases: TGTGCCATCTCAGGGGGGAACTACAATGAGCAGTTCTTC. Protein product: CAISGGNYNEQFF.

This clone appeared once. The chain links TRBV7-9 to TRBJ1-2; no clear D. Germline values: CDR1 SEHNR, CDR2 FQNEAQ (reference sequence). The CDR3 runs to 11 residues. V lost 5 bases and J 8 bases, leaving 9 bases between the germline ends. The CDR3 DNA sequence: TGTGCCAGCAGCAGTACGGAGGGCTACACCTTC. It specifies CASSSTEGYTF.

The chain has TRBV28 and TRBJ2-5; 10 positions match TRBD2. V dropped 5 bases and J dropped 0; count of bases not matched to a gene: 12. In germline, CDR1 is MDHEN, CDR2 SYDVKM. The CDR3 extends over 18 amino acids. This CDR3 reads CASSTGLAEGKYQETQYF. The CDR3 bases are TGTGCCAGCAGTACCGGACTAGCGGAGGGGAAGTACCAAGAGACCCAGTACTTC.

The chain recombines TRBV9 with TRBJ1-2; TRBD1 is a possible D gene (6 bases). With 3 bases removed from V and 3 bases from J, the gap between germline ends came to 18 bases. Germline V gene sequence: CDR1 SGDLS, CDR2 YYNGEE. There are 16 residues in the CDR3. CDR3: CASSGGRGGADYGYTF. Here the CDR3 DNA reads TGTGCCAGCAGCGGGGGCCGCGGGGGCGCGGACTATGGCTACACCTTC.

This clone was seen a few times. The V gene is TRBV7-6, the J gene TRBJ2-5; D is possibly TRBD1 (6 bases). This CDR3 contains 18 residues. The germline V gene has CDR1 SGHVS and CDR2 FNYEAQ. V was cut by 6 bases and J by 2 bases, with 25 bases left in between. The CDR3 DNA is TGTGCCAGCAGTCCTCAGCTTACGGACAGCATAGTTCAAGAGACCCAGTACTTC. It translates to CASSPQLTDSIVQETQYF.

Concerning this clone itself: Other DNA variants within this sample encode the same CDR3. This rearrangement joins TRBV28 to TRBJ2-2; 7 bases map to TRBD1. This CDR3 is built from 15 residues. Per the germline V gene, CDR1 is MDHEN and CDR2 is SYDVKM. V dropped 5 bases and J dropped 0; count of bases not matched to a gene: 3. The CDR3, as DNA: TGTGCCAGCAGTCTAGGGACAGCGAACACCGGGGAGCTGTTTTTT. Its translation is CASSLGTANTGELFF.

This clone showed up just once. The chain uses TRBV10-3 and TRBJ1-2; TRBD1 matches at 10 bases. The CDR3 is 16 amino acids. Germline CDR1 and CDR2: ENHRY and SYGVKD. V gave up 1 base and J gave up 8 bases; unmatched junction bases: 10. Written as DNA, the CDR3 is TGTGCCATCAGTGAGTTAGTGAGGGACAGGGGTTGCGGCTACACCTTC. Its translation is CAISELVRDRGCGYTF.

The chain joins TRBV28 to TRBJ1-2; D may be TRBD1 (6 bases). Trimming pared 2 bases from V and 6 bases from J, leaving 19 bases between. The CDR3 contains 16 residues. The germline V gene has CDR1 MDHEN and CDR2 SYDVKM. CDR3 region: CASSLRTRGRGHGYTF. CDR3 sequence (DNA): TGTGCCAGCAGTTTAAGGACTAGGGGCCGGGGGCATGGCTACACCTTC.

The V gene is TRBV6-5, the J gene TRBJ2-7, with D perhaps matching TRBD1 (5 bases). The V and J ends lost 0 bases and 3 bases respectively, with 9 bases between them. The CDR3 consists of 14 residues. From germline, CDR1 is MNHEY and CDR2 SVGAGI. The CDR3 DNA reads as TGTGCCAGCAGTTACTCTACCAGGGTCTACGAGCAGTACTTC. Protein: CASSYSTRVYEQYF.

This clone has a handful of counts. The chain recombines TRBV18 with TRBJ2-7; 7 bases fit TRBD2. Germline CDR1 KGHSH, CDR2 LQKENI. The J segment lost 0 bases and the V segment lost 3 bases, leaving 11 bases of the junction unmatched. CDR3 length: 17 residues. CDR3 in DNA: TGTGCCAGCTCACCCGTTGGAGGGCTAGCGGACTCCTACGAGCAGTACTTC. Translating it yields CASSPVGGLADSYEQYF.

V gene TRBV27 combines with J gene TRBJ2-7; a weak D match, TRBD1 (5 bases). The CDR3 has 15 residues. Germline V CDR1 and CDR2: MNHEY, SMNVEV (reference sequence). V was pared by 0 bases and J by 3 bases, with 12 bases between. The CDR3 DNA reads as TGTGCCAGCAGTTTATCGATGGACACTTACTACGAGCAGTACTTC. It encodes CASSLSMDTYYEQYF.

CDR3 protein: CASSPSGVLANYGYTF. Here the CDR3 DNA reads TGTGCCAGCAGTCCTTCCGGGGTCTTAGCTAACTATGGCTACACCTTC. The chain combines TRBV28 with TRBJ1-2; no definite D call. This CDR3 is 16 amino acids long. Germline V CDR1 and CDR2: MDHEN, SYDVKM. V was trimmed by 5 bases and J by 0 bases, leaving 16 bases between them.

V is TRBV6-4 and J is TRBJ1-2, with D possibly TRBD1 on 5 matching bases. The germline gives CDR1 MRHNA, CDR2 SNTAGT. V shed 0 bases and J shed 6 bases, with 26 bases lying between them. The CDR3 is 19 residues long. The CDR3 DNA follows: TGTGCCAGCAGTGACTCGAGTGCCAGGGAAGGAGATAGGTTGGATGGCTACACCTTC. It specifies CASSDSSAREGDRLDGYTF.

The chain couples TRBV7-3 to TRBJ2-6; TRBD2 might be the D (6 bases). Germline CDR1 reads SGHTA; CDR2 reads FQGTGA. The length of the CDR3 is 18 residues. V lost 2 bases and J 0 bases, leaving 14 bases between the germline ends. CDR3 DNA: TGTGCCAGCAGCTTAGATCGGGGGACCCTCTCTGGGGCCAACGTCCTGACTTTC. Translating it yields CASSLDRGTLSGANVLTF.

This chain connects TRBV6-4 to TRBJ1-1; D perhaps matches TRBD1 (6 bases). Trimming shortened V by 4 bases and J by 0 bases, and 18 bases separated the two germline ends. The CDR3 has 17 amino acids. Germline V gene sequence: CDR1 MRHNA, CDR2 SNTAGT. CDR3 protein: CASSVRNRESMNTEAFF. CDR3 DNA sequence: TGTGCCAGCAGTGTGCGGAACAGGGAGAGCATGAACACTGAAGCTTTCTTT.